This TCR beta chain was found in a study of cytomegalovirus exposure and HLA in healthy donors. The PCR employed 60 Vbeta primers together with 13 Jbeta primers. Profiling relied on immunoSEQ multiplex PCR, and the TCRdb table lists in-frame clones only, not all of them. This sample has approximately 160,000 clones; roughly 80% occur once, and the top ten carry approximately 1.3%. Between the trimmed V and J ends, which lost 0 bases and 5 bases, there was a span of 8 bases. Germline-derived CDR1 and CDR2 are LGHNA and YNFKEQ. The CDR3 is made up of 14 amino acids. The V gene is TRBV4-2, the J gene TRBJ1-5, with D possibly matching TRBD1 (5 bases). The sequencing sample was made of PBMCs. This clonotype was obtained from a man between 45 and 60 years old in good health and CMV-seropositive. CDR3 coding DNA: TGTGCCAGCAGCCAAGAGGGGCTGTATCAGCCCCAGCATTTT. Translated: CASSQEGLYQPQHF.